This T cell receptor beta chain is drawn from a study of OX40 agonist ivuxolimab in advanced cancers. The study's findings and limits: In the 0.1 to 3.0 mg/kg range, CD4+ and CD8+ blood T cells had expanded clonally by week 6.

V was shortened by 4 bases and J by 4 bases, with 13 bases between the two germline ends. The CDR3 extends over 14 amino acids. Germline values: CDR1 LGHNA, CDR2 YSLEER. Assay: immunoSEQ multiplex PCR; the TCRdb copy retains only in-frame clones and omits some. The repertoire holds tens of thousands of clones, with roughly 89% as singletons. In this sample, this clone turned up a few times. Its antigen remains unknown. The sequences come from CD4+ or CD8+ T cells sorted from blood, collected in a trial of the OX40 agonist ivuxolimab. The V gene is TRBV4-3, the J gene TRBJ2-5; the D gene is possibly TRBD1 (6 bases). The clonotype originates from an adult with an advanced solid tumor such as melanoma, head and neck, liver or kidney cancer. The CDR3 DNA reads TGCGCCAGCAGCCGAGACAGGCTGACAGAGACCCAGTACTTC. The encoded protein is CASSRDRLTETQYF.